A selection of T cell receptor beta chains follows, all from one sample in a study of T cell responses to AZD1222 COVID-19 vaccine. Profiling relied on immunoSEQ multiplex PCR, and the TCRdb table lists in-frame clones only, not all of them. The data contain about 85,000 clones, around 93% of them singletons. The sequencing here drew on peripheral blood, taken 28 days after the second AZD1222 dose. The origin of the receptors is an adult who received the AZD1222 COVID-19 vaccine. Each CDR3 is given with its conserved first and last residue. The order of the fields is clone size, V gene, J gene, D gene, CDR3 DNA, CDR3 protein. The D gene is left open where the match is weak. The listing skips clone size in some rows; elsewhere it reads once, few, many or a size class.

size: NA
V: TRBV2
J: TRBJ2-7
D: NA
DNA: TGTGCCGGGACCCCAGGGGTCCCCTACGAGCAGTACTTC
CDR3: CAGTPGVPYEQYF

size: NA
V: TRBV20-1
J: TRBJ2-5
D: NA
DNA: TGCAGTGCTAGACAAGAGACCCAGTACTTC
CDR3: CSARQETQYF

size: NA
V: TRBV27
J: TRBJ2-3
D: NA
DNA: TGTGCCAGCGGCGTTAAAGTCTCAGATACGCAGTATTTT
CDR3: CASGVKVSDTQYF

size: NA
V: TRBV6-2/TRBV6-3
J: TRBJ1-2
D: TRBD1
DNA: TGTGCCAGCAGTTTCGCCGGGACAGAGAGCCGCTGGGGCTACACCTTC
CDR3: CASSFAGTESRWGYTF

size: NA
V: TRBV24-1
J: TRBJ2-3
D: TRBD1
DNA: TGTGCCACCAGTGACCCGACCGGGACAGGGGGCGCAGATACGCAGTATTTT
CDR3: CATSDPTGTGGADTQYF

size: NA
V: TRBV5-1
J: TRBJ2-7
D: TRBD2
DNA: TGCGCCAGCAGCACCAGCGGGATCTCCTACGAGCAGTACTTC
CDR3: CASSTSGISYEQYF

size: once
V: TRBV11-1
J: TRBJ2-7
D: TRBD1
DNA: TGTGCCAGCAGCTTAACAGGGGGCATTTCCTACGAGCAGTACTTC
CDR3: CASSLTGGISYEQYF

size: NA
V: TRBV27
J: TRBJ2-1
D: TRBD2
DNA: TGTGCCAGCAGTTTATTCGGTGGGAGGGTAGCGGGATACAATGAGCAGTTCTTC
CDR3: CASSLFGGRVAGYNEQFF

size: NA
V: TRBV27
J: TRBJ1-2
D: NA
DNA: TGTGCCAGCAGGTCGGGGAAGGACTATGGCTACACCTTC
CDR3: CASRSGKDYGYTF

size: NA
V: TRBV11-2
J: TRBJ2-7
D: NA
DNA: TGTGCCAGCACCCTGGGAGGATCCTACGAGCAGTACTTC
CDR3: CASTLGGSYEQYF

size: once
V: TRBV27
J: TRBJ1-1
D: TRBD1
DNA: TGTGCCAGCAGTTTCAGGGGGGGAGGTTTGAACACTGAAGCTTTCTTT
CDR3: CASSFRGGGLNTEAFF

size: NA
V: TRBV11-2
J: TRBJ1-1
D: NA
DNA: TGTGCCAGCAGCTTAAGTCTCAACACTGAAGCTTTCTTT
CDR3: CASSLSLNTEAFF

size: few
V: TRBV29-1
J: TRBJ2-2
D: NA
DNA: TGCAGCGGGCGGGACACCGGGGAGCTGTTTTTT
CDR3: CSGRDTGELFF

size: NA
V: TRBV18
J: TRBJ2-5
D: TRBD1
DNA: TGTGCCAGCTCACCACGGACAGGGGCTCAAGAGACCCAGTACTTC
CDR3: CASSPRTGAQETQYF

size: NA
V: TRBV15
J: TRBJ2-7
D: NA
DNA: TGTGCCACCAGCAGAGATGCCGCAGACAGTCACTACGAGCAGTACTTC
CDR3: CATSRDAADSHYEQYF

size: NA
V: TRBV28
J: TRBJ1-4
D: NA
DNA: TGTGCCAGCCAGTGGGGTGCAACTAATGAAAAACTGTTTTTT
CDR3: CASQWGATNEKLFF

size: NA
V: TRBV3-1/TRBV3-2
J: TRBJ1-2
D: NA
DNA: TGTGCCAGCAGCCAAGAACCAGGGACCTATGGCTACACCTTC
CDR3: CASSQEPGTYGYTF

size: NA
V: TRBV6-5
J: TRBJ2-7
D: NA
DNA: TGTGCCAGCAGTTCCCCCATCACCTACGAGCAGTACTTC
CDR3: CASSSPITYEQYF

size: NA
V: TRBV4-2
J: TRBJ2-1
D: NA
DNA: TGTGCCAGCAGCCAAGAAGGCGTAAGCTTATCCCACAATGAGCAGTTCTTC
CDR3: CASSQEGVSLSHNEQFF

size: NA
V: TRBV5-1
J: TRBJ2-7
D: TRBD1
DNA: TGCGCCAGCGGACAGGGGCTTCCCTACGAGCAGTACTTC
CDR3: CASGQGLPYEQYF

size: few
V: TRBV28
J: TRBJ1-5
D: NA
DNA: TGTGCCAGCAGTTTACCAACAGGGCGCGGTTTTAGGTATCAGCCCCAGCATTTT
CDR3: CASSLPTGRGFRYQPQHF

size: NA
V: TRBV7-2
J: TRBJ1-1
D: NA
DNA: TGTGCCAGCATCTTCGACAAACAGAACACTGAAGCTTTCTTT
CDR3: CASIFDKQNTEAFF

size: once
V: TRBV28
J: TRBJ2-1
D: TRBD2
DNA: TGTGCCAGCAGTGAGGCGGCGGGAGTCAATGAGCAGTTCTTC
CDR3: CASSEAAGVNEQFF

size: NA
V: TRBV24-1
J: TRBJ2-1
D: NA
DNA: TGTGCCACCAGTGATCCCGGAGGCGGGTATTACAATGAGCAGTTCTTC
CDR3: CATSDPGGGYYNEQFF

size: NA
V: TRBV28
J: TRBJ1-1
D: NA
DNA: TGTGCCAGCAGTTTACCCCCTGGTTACCCTGAAGCTTTCTTT
CDR3: CASSLPPGYPEAFF

size: NA
V: TRBV6-5
J: TRBJ1-3
D: NA
DNA: TGTGCCAGCAGTTACTCGCGGTTGGCTGGAAACACCATATATTTT
CDR3: CASSYSRLAGNTIYF

size: NA
V: TRBV7-3
J: TRBJ2-3
D: NA
DNA: TGTGCCAGCAGCCTTGGGGTTCAAGCGCAGTATTTT
CDR3: CASSLGVQAQYF

size: NA
V: TRBV28
J: TRBJ2-7
D: NA
DNA: TGTGCCAGCAGTTTAGTTAGCGGAGGCTACGAGCAGTACTTC
CDR3: CASSLVSGGYEQYF

size: NA
V: TRBV7-2
J: TRBJ1-5
D: NA
DNA: TGTGCCAGCAGCTTAGTTTCAGGGTCTAATCAGCCCCAGCATTTT
CDR3: CASSLVSGSNQPQHF

size: NA
V: TRBV28
J: TRBJ1-5
D: NA
DNA: TGTGCCAGCACAGGGCAGGGCTATCAGCCCCAGCATTTT
CDR3: CASTGQGYQPQHF

size: NA
V: TRBV6-4
J: TRBJ2-1
D: TRBD2
DNA: TGTGCCAGCAGTCGGACTAGCGGGGAGGAGCAGTTCTTC
CDR3: CASSRTSGEEQFF

size: NA
V: TRBV6-5
J: TRBJ2-7
D: NA
DNA: TGTGCCAGCAGTTACTCGCGCGGCTCCTACGAGCAGTACTTC
CDR3: CASSYSRGSYEQYF

size: NA
V: TRBV5-1
J: TRBJ2-5
D: TRBD1
DNA: TGCGCCAGCAGCTTCGGGACAGGGGAGACCCAGTACTTC
CDR3: CASSFGTGETQYF

size: NA
V: TRBV27
J: TRBJ2-7
D: NA
DNA: TGTGCCAGCAGTTCCCTCCCCTACGAGCAGTACTTC
CDR3: CASSSLPYEQYF

size: NA
V: TRBV27
J: TRBJ2-7
D: NA
DNA: TGTGCCAGCAGGGGGGACCTATACTACGAGCAGTACTTC
CDR3: CASRGDLYYEQYF

size: NA
V: TRBV7-3
J: TRBJ2-1
D: NA
DNA: TGTGCCAGCAGCTCTCAGGGATACTCCTACAATGAGCAGTTCTTC
CDR3: CASSSQGYSYNEQFF

size: NA
V: TRBV3-1/TRBV3-2
J: TRBJ1-2
D: TRBD1
DNA: TGTGCCAGCAGCCAAGATGCAGGGGGAGGCTATGGCTACACCTTC
CDR3: CASSQDAGGGYGYTF

size: NA
V: TRBV19
J: TRBJ2-7
D: TRBD2
DNA: TGTGCCAGTAGTCCCCGGGTAGCGGGGTTCTACGAGCAGTACTTC
CDR3: CASSPRVAGFYEQYF

size: NA
V: TRBV6-5
J: TRBJ1-2
D: NA
DNA: TGTGCCAGCAGTTACTCGACCATGGCTAACTATGGCTACACCTTC
CDR3: CASSYSTMANYGYTF

size: NA
V: TRBV28
J: TRBJ1-3
D: NA
DNA: TGTGCCAGCAGTTTACAGGGAGCCTCTGGAAACACCATATATTTT
CDR3: CASSLQGASGNTIYF

size: NA
V: TRBV18
J: TRBJ1-4
D: NA
DNA: TGTGCCAGCTCACCGGCCAGAAATAATGAAAAACTGTTTTTT
CDR3: CASSPARNNEKLFF